These 21 T cell receptor beta chains were sequenced from one sample in a study of blood T cell repertoires in COVID-19. Profiled with immunoSEQ multiplex PCR; TCRdb holds only in-frame clones, not every one. The data hold around 500,000 clones, with approximately 86% observed a single time. Sequencing was done on a sample of PBMCs or T cells enriched from blood (not recorded which). The receptors were gathered from a woman aged 55-69 years who had recovered from COVID-19.

V usage is TRBV2 and J usage is TRBJ1-4; tentatively, D is TRBD1 (5 bases). Trimming pared 5 bases from V and 4 bases from J, leaving 11 bases between. The CDR3 covers 14 residues. The V gene's germline CDR1 is SNHLY and CDR2 FYNNEI. CDR3 in DNA: TGTGCCAGCAGTCTCCGGGGGAATAATGAAAAACTGTTTTTT. Residues: CASSLRGNNEKLFF.

The chain is built from TRBV21-1 and TRBJ2-2; the table calls TRBD1, which could not be checked here. TRBV21-1 is labeled a pseudogene. The CDR3 has 18 amino acids. The CDR3 here is CASSKVPGGESNTGELFF. The CDR3 DNA reads as TGTGCCAGCAGCAAAGTCCCAGGGGGCGAATCAAACACCGGGGAGCTGTTTTTT.

The J gene is TRBJ1-2, the V gene TRBV20-1; D perhaps matches TRBD1 (5 bases). V was trimmed by 3 bases and J by 7 bases, leaving 9 bases between them. Germline V gene sequence: CDR1 DFQATT, CDR2 SNEGSKA (reference sequence). There are 11 residues in the CDR3. This chain's CDR3 is CSARQGGGYTF. The CDR3, as DNA: TGCAGTGCTAGGCAGGGTGGTGGCTACACCTTC.

The rearrangement uses TRBV28 and TRBJ1-2; weak D call: TRBD1 (6 bases). The germline V and J ends were trimmed by 8 bases and 4 bases, with 17 bases remaining between them. The CDR3 is 14 amino acids. Germline CDR1 is MDHEN and CDR2 is SYDVKM. CDR3 nucleotide sequence: TGTGCCAGCTCTTCCGGGGGGGGCGGCTATGGCTACACCTTC. Residues: CASSSGGGGYGYTF.

The rearrangement joins TRBV5-1 to TRBJ2-2, with 10 bases aligning to TRBD2. Trimming removed 1 base from V and 4 bases from J; junction bases left unmatched: 10. The CDR3 is made up of 18 amino acids. In germline, CDR1 is SGHRS, CDR2 YFSETQ. The CDR3 DNA follows: TGCGCCAGCAGCTTGTTCAGCGGGGGGGCCCAGGTCACCGGGGAGCTGTTTTTT. Its protein product is CASSLFSGGAQVTGELFF.

The chain is built from TRBV12-5 and TRBJ1-6; 9 positions match TRBD1. In germline, CDR1 is LGHNT, CDR2 FRNRAP. J was trimmed by 3 bases and V by 0 bases; bases with no gene match: 6. The CDR3 extends over 18 amino acids. CDR3: CASGLVLVTGGYNSPLHF. DNA of the CDR3: TGTGCTAGTGGTTTGGTCTTGGTGACAGGGGGCTATAATTCACCCCTCCACTTT.

This chain connects TRBV19 to TRBJ1-4, with D possibly being TRBD1 (6 bases). Germline-derived CDR1 and CDR2 are LNHDA and SQIVND (reference sequence). The CDR3 spans 12 residues. V was clipped by 7 bases and J by 7 bases, with 10 bases between them. The CDR3 DNA follows: TGTGCCAGTACTGGGGGCTTTGAAAAACTGTTTTTT. This gives the protein CASTGGFEKLFF.

This clone was counted once. The chain employs TRBV5-6 and TRBJ2-3; 8 bases match TRBD2. V lost 0 bases to trimming and J lost 5 bases; unmatched junction nucleotides: 5. Germline V gene lookup returns CDR1 SGHDT and CDR2 YYEEEE. The CDR3 has 15 amino acids. CDR3 sequence reads: CASSLDGLAKDTQYF. For the CDR3, the DNA is TGTGCCAGCAGCTTGGACGGACTAGCAAAAGATACGCAGTATTTT.

V and J are TRBV14 and TRBJ2-7; TRBD1 aligns across 7 bases. This CDR3 has 15 residues. Trimming cost V 0 bases and J 5 bases; bases outside gene matches: 7. Per the germline V gene, CDR1 is SGHDN and CDR2 is FVKESK. The CDR3 is CASSQERQGADEQYF. CDR3 coding DNA: TGTGCCAGCAGCCAAGAGAGACAGGGTGCCGACGAGCAGTACTTC. The full variable domain, with the rest looked up from reference TRBV14 and TRBJ2-7, is EAGVTQFPSHSVIEKGQTVTLRCDPISGHDNLYWYRRVMGKEIKFLLHFVKESKQDESGMPNNRFLAERTGGTYSTLKVQPAELEDSGVYFCASSQERQGADEQYFGPGTRLTVT.

Only one count was recorded for this clone. The chain has TRBV11-3 and TRBJ1-1, with D unclear. The germline V gene encodes CDR1 SGHNT and CDR2 YENEEA. V lost 5 bases, J lost 2 bases, and 6 bases lay in between. CDR3 size: 12 residues. The CDR3 DNA is TGTGCCAGCAGCGGAGTAAACACTGAAGCTTTCTTT. Translated: CASSGVNTEAFF.

The chain carries TRBV7-8 and TRBJ2-7, with D uncertain. Per the germline V gene, CDR1 is SGHVS and CDR2 is FQNEAQ. The V end was cut by 1 base, the J end by 6 bases, with 4 bases between. The CDR3 spans 11 residues. The CDR3 spells CASSLGLEQYV. In nucleotides, the CDR3 is TGTGCCAGCAGCTTAGGTCTCGAGCAGTACGTC.

This clone was counted a single time. The rearrangement uses TRBV6-5 and TRBJ1-6, with 8 bases identical to TRBD1. V shed 0 bases, J shed 16 bases, and the junction held 11 bases outside the gene matches. The CDR3 is made up of 15 amino acids. Germline V lookup: CDR1 MNHEY, CDR2 SVGAGI. The CDR3 is CASSYSKNYHRGLHF. The CDR3 region has the DNA TGTGCCAGCAGTTACTCGAAAAATTACCACAGGGGGCTCCACTTT.

The chain is built from TRBV5-6 and TRBJ1-1, with 8 positions matching TRBD1. J gave up 2 bases and V 4 bases, and 10 bases lay outside the gene matches. The germline V gene encodes CDR1 SGHDT and CDR2 YYEEEE. The CDR3 contains 16 residues. The CDR3 nucleotides read TGTGCCAGCAGCACCCCCGTAGGGACAGGAAACACTGAAGCTTTCTTT. Translating it yields CASSTPVGTGNTEAFF.

This chain links TRBV11-2 with TRBJ1-3, with TRBD1 matching over 7 bases. The CDR3 has 17 amino acids. V lost 6 bases to trimming and J lost 2 bases; unmatched junction nucleotides: 13. The germline V gene encodes CDR1 SGHAT and CDR2 FQNNGV. CDR3 region: CASRTRPGQLTGNTIYF. CDR3 bases: TGTGCCAGCAGAACCAGGCCGGGACAGCTAACTGGAAACACCATATATTTT.

The chain couples TRBV27 to TRBJ2-3; TRBD1 matches 7 bases. The junction had 1 base not matched to a gene; V was cut back by 2 bases and J by 2 bases. Germline loops: CDR1 MNHEY, CDR2 SMNVEV (reference sequence). The CDR3 extends over 14 amino acids. The CDR3 sequence is CASSLRGHTDTQYF. The CDR3 coding sequence is TGTGCCAGCAGTTTAAGGGGGCACACAGATACGCAGTATTTT.

J is TRBJ2-3 and V is TRBV7-8, with D unresolved. With 3 bases removed from V and 6 bases from J, the gap between germline ends came to 10 bases. The germline V gene encodes CDR1 SGHVS and CDR2 FQNEAQ. The CDR3 contains 13 residues. CDR3 sequence reads: CASSFHLGDTQYF. CDR3 DNA sequence: TGTGCCAGCAGCTTTCATCTCGGGGATACGCAGTATTTT.

The rearrangement joins TRBV11-2 to TRBJ2-7, with 9 bases fitting TRBD1. This CDR3 has 16 amino acids. J was trimmed by 2 bases and V by 7 bases; bases with no gene match: 12. Germline V CDR1 and CDR2: SGHAT, FQNNGV. The CDR3 is CASTSESDRGAYEQYF. CDR3 DNA: TGTGCCAGCACGTCGGAGTCGGACAGGGGAGCCTACGAGCAGTACTTC. The full variable domain, its missing parts supplied by reference TRBV11-2 and TRBJ2-7, is EAGVAQSPRYKIIEKRQSVAFWCNPISGHATLYWYQQILGQGPKLLIQFQNNGVVDDSQLPKDRFSAERLKGVDSTLKIQPAKLEDSAVYLCASTSESDRGAYEQYFGPGTRLTVT.

The chain recombines TRBV4-1 with TRBJ1-3; D is uncertain. CDR3 length: 15 residues. Looked up from germline, CDR1 is MGHRA and CDR2 is YSYEKL. Trimming left V 2 bases short and J 0 bases short, with 8 bases between. CDR3 DNA: TGCGCCAGCAGCCAAATAGTACCCTCTGGAAACACCATATATTTT. Translated: CASSQIVPSGNTIYF.

The CDR3 region has the DNA TGTGCCAGCAGCCTGAAAGCCGGGGCCAACGTCCTGACTTTC. Its translation is CASSLKAGANVLTF. The chain employs TRBV5-4 and TRBJ2-6; no reliable D call. The CDR3 is 14 residues long. Trimming shortened V by 4 bases and J by 4 bases, and 9 bases separated the two germline ends. Germline assignment: CDR1 SGHNT and CDR2 YYREEE (reference sequence).

The chain joins TRBV3-1 (or the pseudogene TRBV3-2) to TRBJ2-4; 10 nucleotides agree with TRBD1. Trimming cost V 5 bases and J 7 bases; bases outside gene matches: 5. Per the germline V gene, CDR1 is LGHDT and CDR2 is YNNKEL (reference sequence). CDR3 length: 14 residues. The CDR3 spells CASSFPGQGNIQYF. The CDR3 coding sequence is TGTGCCAGCAGCTTTCCGGGACAGGGGAACATTCAGTACTTC.

The CDR3 reads CAIHPGLPYHEQYV. Written as DNA, the CDR3 is TGTGCCATTCATCCGGGACTCCCGTATCACGAGCAGTACGTC. This chain links TRBV21-1 with TRBJ2-7; the D segment call TRBD2 is taken from the table without a DNA check. TRBV21-1 is given as a pseudogene. This CDR3 contains 14 residues.